This T cell receptor (beta chain) is drawn from a study of cytomegalovirus exposure and HLA in healthy donors. Study results and limitations: Analyzed later, association rates of TCRs varied across HLA loci, with DRB1 most and HLA-C fewest. Associated with HLA alleles at 0.05 false discovery rate in a later analysis were approximately 17,000 TCR beta sequences. Per published reports, the classifier diagnosed cytomegalovirus status with high specificity and sensitivity.

Nominally healthy donors were sampled, though unrecorded immune exposures were likely. The PCR contained 60 Vbeta and 13 Jbeta primers. Assay used: immunoSEQ multiplex PCR; TCRdb lists only in-frame clones, some missing. The top ten clones hold 22% of a sample with over 100,000 clones, approximately 80% of them seen once. About this clone: Its matching antigen is unknown.

The CDR3 covers 11 residues. Germline CDR1 SQVTM, CDR2 ANQGSEA. Deletions cut 7 bases from V and 6 bases from J, with 12 bases between. What was sequenced was PBMCs. The receptor's source is a man younger than 40 in good health and CMV-seropositive. The genes are TRBV29-1 and TRBJ1-2; tentatively, D is TRBD1 (6 bases). CDR3 in DNA: TGCAGCGCAGGGGTTCCTAATGGCTACACCTTC. It specifies CSAGVPNGYTF.